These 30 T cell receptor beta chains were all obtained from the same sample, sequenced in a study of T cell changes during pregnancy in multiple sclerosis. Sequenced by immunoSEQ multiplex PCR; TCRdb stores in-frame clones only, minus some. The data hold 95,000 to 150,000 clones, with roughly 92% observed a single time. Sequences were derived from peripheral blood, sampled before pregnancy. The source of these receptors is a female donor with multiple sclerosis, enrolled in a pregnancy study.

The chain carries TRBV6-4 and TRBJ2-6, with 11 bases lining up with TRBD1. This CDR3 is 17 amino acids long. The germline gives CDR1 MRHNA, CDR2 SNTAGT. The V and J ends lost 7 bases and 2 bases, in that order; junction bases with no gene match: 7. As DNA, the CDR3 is TGTGCCAGCACCAGCGGGACAGGGGGTACTGGGGCCAACGTCCTGACTTTC. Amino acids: CASTSGTGGTGANVLTF.

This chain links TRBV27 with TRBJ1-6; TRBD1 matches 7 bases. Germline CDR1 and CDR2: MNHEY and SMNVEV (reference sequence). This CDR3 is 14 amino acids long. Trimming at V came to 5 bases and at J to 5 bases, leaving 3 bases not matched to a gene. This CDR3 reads CASSKTGNNSPLHF. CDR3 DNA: TGTGCCAGCAGTAAGACAGGGAATAATTCACCCCTCCACTTT.

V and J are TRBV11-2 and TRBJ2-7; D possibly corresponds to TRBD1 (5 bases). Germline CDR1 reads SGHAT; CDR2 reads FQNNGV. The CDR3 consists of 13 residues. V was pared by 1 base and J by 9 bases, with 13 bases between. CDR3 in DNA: TGTGCCAGCAGCTTAGTAGTAGGGGTTGGGCAGTACTTC. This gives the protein CASSLVVGVGQYF.

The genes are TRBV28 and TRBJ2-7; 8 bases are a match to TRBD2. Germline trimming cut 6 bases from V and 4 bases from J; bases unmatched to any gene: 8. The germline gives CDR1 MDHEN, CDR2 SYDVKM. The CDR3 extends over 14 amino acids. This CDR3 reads CASSSEPSGYEQYF. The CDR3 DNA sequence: TGTGCCAGCAGCAGCGAGCCTAGCGGGTACGAGCAGTACTTC.

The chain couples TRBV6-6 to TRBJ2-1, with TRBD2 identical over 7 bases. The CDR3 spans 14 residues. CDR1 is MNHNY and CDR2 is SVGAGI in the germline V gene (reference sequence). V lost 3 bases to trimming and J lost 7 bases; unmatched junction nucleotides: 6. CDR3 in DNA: TGTGCCAGCAGTTATGGGGGGGTCCTTAATGAGCAGTTCTTC. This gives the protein CASSYGGVLNEQFF.

DNA for the CDR3: TGTGCCAGCAGCTCCCGAGACCAGGGAGGGCTAGACAATCAGCCCCAGCATTTT. Protein sequence: CASSSRDQGGLDNQPQHF. The chain has TRBV5-5 and TRBJ1-5, with D perhaps matching TRBD1 (5 bases). Germline V gives CDR1 SGHKS, CDR2 YYEKEE (reference sequence). V was shortened by 3 bases and J by 3 bases, with 22 bases between the two germline ends. The CDR3 loop spans 18 amino acids.

The DNA for the CDR3 is TGTGCCAGCAGTTACTCGAGACAGGCCTATAATTCACCCCTCCACTTT. Translated, it gives CASSYSRQAYNSPLHF. The chain uses TRBV6-7 and TRBJ1-6; D might be TRBD1 (6 bases). TRBV6-7 carries the ORF label, with uncertain function. The germline V and J ends were trimmed by 0 bases and 2 bases, with 8 bases remaining between them. The CDR3 sequence is 16 residues long.

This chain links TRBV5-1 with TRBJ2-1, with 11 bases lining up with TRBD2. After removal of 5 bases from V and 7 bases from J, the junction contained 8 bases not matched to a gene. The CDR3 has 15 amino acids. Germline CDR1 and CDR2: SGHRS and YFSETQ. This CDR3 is CASRLGTSGINEQFF. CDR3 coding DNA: TGCGCCAGCAGGCTAGGGACTAGCGGTATTAATGAGCAGTTCTTC.

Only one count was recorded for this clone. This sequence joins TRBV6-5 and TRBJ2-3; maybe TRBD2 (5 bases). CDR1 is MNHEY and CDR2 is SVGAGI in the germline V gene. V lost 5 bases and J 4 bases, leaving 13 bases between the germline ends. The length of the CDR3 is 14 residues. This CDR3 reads CASSAPRGADTQYF. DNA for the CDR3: TGTGCCAGCAGTGCCCCCCGGGGAGCAGATACGCAGTATTTT.

DNA of the CDR3: TGCGCCAGCAGTTTTGACGGAGACTATGGCTACACCTTC. It translates to CASSFDGDYGYTF. V usage is TRBV5-1 and J usage is TRBJ1-2; D gene uncertain. Trimming shortened V by 5 bases and J by 3 bases, and 11 bases separated the two germline ends. The CDR3 covers 13 residues. Germline V gives CDR1 SGHRS, CDR2 YFSETQ. Filled out from reference TRBV5-1 and TRBJ1-2, the complete variable domain reads KAGVTQTPRYLIKTRGQQVTLSCSPISGHRSVSWYQQTPGQGLQFLFEYFSETQRNKGNFPGRFSGRQFSNSRSEMNVSTLELGDSALYLCASSFDGDYGYTFGSGTRLTVV.

CDR3 in DNA: TGTGCCAGCAGCTTTACTGGACAGGGAGGCTACGAGCAGTACTTC. It codes for CASSFTGQGGYEQYF. The rearrangement links TRBV7-9 to TRBJ2-7, with TRBD1 matching 8 bases. CDR1 is SEHNR, CDR2 FQNEAQ, per germline (reference sequence). CDR3 length: 15 residues. V shed 3 bases, J shed 3 bases, and the junction held 7 bases outside the gene matches.

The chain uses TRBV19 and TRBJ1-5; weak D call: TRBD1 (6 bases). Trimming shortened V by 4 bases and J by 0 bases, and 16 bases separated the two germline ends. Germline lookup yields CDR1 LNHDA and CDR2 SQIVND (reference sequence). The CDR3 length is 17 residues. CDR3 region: CASSSSPGGYSNQPQHF. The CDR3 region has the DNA TGTGCCAGTAGTAGCTCCCCTGGGGGCTATAGCAATCAGCCCCAGCATTTT.

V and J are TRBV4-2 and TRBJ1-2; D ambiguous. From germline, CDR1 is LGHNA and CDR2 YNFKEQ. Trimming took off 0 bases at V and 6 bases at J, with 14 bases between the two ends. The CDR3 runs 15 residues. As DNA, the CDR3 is TGTGCCAGCAGCCAAGAGGAGGTTGAGAAGGATGGCTACACCTTC. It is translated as CASSQEEVEKDGYTF.

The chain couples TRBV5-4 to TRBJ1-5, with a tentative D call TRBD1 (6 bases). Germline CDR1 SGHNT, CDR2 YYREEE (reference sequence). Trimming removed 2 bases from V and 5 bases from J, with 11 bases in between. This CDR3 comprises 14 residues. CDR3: CASSFTPGDQPQHF. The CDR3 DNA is TGTGCCAGCAGCTTCACCCCAGGGGATCAGCCCCAGCATTTT.

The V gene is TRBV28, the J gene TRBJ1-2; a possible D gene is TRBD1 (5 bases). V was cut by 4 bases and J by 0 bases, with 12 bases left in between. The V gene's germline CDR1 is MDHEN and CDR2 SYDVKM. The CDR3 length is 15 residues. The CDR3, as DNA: TGTGCCAGCAGTTCAACAGGAGAACCTAACTATGGCTACACCTTC. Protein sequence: CASSSTGEPNYGYTF.

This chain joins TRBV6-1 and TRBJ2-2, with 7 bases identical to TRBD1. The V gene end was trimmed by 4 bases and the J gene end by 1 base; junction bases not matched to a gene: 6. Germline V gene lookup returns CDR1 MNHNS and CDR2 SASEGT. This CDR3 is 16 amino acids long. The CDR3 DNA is TGTGCCAGCAGTGGGTTGACAGGGCAGAACACCGGGGAGCTGTTTTTT. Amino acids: CASSGLTGQNTGELFF.

The CDR3 DNA reads TGTGCCTTGGGGGGGGGACTTTACACCTACAATGAGCAGTTCTTC. Residues: CALGGGLYTYNEQFF. The rearrangement links TRBV30 to TRBJ2-1, with 7 bases aligning to TRBD2. Germline values: CDR1 GTSNPN, CDR2 SVGIG (reference sequence). With 7 bases clipped from V and 2 bases from J, the junction kept 11 bases outside the gene matches. This CDR3 spans 15 amino acids.

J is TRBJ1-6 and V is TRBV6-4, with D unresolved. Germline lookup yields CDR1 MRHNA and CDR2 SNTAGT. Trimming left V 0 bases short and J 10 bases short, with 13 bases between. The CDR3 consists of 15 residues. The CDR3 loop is CASSDSPEDGSPLHF. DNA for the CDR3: TGTGCCAGCAGTGACTCTCCCGAGGATGGATCACCCCTCCACTTT.

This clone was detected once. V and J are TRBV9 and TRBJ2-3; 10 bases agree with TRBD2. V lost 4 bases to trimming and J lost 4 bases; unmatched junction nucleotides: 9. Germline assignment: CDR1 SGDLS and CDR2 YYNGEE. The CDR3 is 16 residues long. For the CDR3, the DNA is TGTGCCAGCAGCCCGGCTAGCGGGGGCCCCGCAGATACGCAGTATTTT. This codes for CASSPASGGPADTQYF.

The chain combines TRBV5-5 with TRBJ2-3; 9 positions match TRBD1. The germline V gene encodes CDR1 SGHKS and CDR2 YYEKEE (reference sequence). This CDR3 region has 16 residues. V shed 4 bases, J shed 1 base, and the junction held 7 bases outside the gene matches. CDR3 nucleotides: TGTGCCAGCAGCCCTAGTGGGGACAGGGGCACAGATACGCAGTATTTT. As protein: CASSPSGDRGTDTQYF.

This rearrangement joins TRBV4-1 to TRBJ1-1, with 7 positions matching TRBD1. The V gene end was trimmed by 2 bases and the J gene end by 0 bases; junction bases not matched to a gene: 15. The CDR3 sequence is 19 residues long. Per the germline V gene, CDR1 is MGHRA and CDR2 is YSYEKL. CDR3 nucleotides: TGCGCCAGCAGCCAATTTGCCGGTCTCAGGGGGATCGTGAACACTGAAGCTTTCTTT. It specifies CASSQFAGLRGIVNTEAFF.

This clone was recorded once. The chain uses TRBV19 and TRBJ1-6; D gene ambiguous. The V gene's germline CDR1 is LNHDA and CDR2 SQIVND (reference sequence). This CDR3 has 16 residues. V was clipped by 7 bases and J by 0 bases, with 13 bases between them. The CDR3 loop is CASTPTVSSYNSPLHF. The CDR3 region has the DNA TGTGCCAGTACCCCAACGGTGAGCTCCTATAATTCACCCCTCCACTTT.

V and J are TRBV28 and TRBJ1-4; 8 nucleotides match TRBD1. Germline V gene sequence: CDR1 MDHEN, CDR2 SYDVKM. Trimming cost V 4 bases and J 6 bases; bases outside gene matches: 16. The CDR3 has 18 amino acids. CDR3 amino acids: CASSSLDRGGFIDEKLFF. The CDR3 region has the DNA TGTGCCAGCAGTTCGCTCGACAGGGGAGGGTTCATTGATGAAAAACTGTTTTTT.

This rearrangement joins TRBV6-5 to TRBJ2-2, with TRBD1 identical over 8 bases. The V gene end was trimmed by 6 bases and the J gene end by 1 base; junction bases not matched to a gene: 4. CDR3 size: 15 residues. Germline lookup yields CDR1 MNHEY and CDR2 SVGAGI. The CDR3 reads CASRFGQGNTGELFF. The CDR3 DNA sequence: TGTGCCAGCAGATTCGGACAGGGGAACACCGGGGAGCTGTTTTTT.

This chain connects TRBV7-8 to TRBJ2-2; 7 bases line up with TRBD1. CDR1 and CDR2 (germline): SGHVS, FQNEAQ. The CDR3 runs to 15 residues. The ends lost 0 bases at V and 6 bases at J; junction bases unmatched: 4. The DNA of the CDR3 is TGTGCCAGCAGCTTAGCGACAGGGTGGGCCGGGGAGCTGTTTTTT. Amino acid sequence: CASSLATGWAGELFF.

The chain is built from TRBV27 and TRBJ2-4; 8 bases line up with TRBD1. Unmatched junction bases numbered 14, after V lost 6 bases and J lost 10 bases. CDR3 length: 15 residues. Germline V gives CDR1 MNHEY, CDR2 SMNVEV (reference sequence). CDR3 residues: CASSSPSTGVRIQYF. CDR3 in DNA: TGTGCCAGCAGCTCTCCGTCGACAGGGGTACGGATTCAGTACTTC.

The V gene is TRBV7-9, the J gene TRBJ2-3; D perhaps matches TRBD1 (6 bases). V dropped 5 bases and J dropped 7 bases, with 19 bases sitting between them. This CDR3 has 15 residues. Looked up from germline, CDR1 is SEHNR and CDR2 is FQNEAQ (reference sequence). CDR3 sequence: CASSTIRGGEYTQYF. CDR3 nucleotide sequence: TGTGCCAGCAGCACAATAAGAGGGGGAGAATATACGCAGTATTTT.

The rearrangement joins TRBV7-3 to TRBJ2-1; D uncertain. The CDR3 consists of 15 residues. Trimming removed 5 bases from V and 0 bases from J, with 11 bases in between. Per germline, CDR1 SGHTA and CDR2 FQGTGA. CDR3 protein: CASSLELSSYNEQFF. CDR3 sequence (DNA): TGTGCCAGCAGCCTAGAGCTTAGCTCCTACAATGAGCAGTTCTTC.

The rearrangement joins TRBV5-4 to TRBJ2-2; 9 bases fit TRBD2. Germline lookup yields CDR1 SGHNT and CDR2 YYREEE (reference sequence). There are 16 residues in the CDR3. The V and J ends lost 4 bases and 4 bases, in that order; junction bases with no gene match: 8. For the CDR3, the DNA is TGTGCCAGCAGCCGTGATTCTAGCGGGGTCACCGGGGAGCTGTTTTTT. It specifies CASSRDSSGVTGELFF.

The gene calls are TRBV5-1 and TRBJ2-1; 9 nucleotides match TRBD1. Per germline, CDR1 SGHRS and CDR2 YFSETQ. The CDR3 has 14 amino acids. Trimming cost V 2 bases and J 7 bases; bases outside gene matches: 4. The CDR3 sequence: CASSLKQGANEQFF. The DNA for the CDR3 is TGCGCCAGCAGCTTAAAACAGGGGGCGAATGAGCAGTTCTTC. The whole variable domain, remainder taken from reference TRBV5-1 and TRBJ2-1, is KAGVTQTPRYLIKTRGQQVTLSCSPISGHRSVSWYQQTPGQGLQFLFEYFSETQRNKGNFPGRFSGRQFSNSRSEMNVSTLELGDSALYLCASSLKQGANEQFFGPGTRLTVL.